This T cell receptor beta chain was identified during a study of T cell changes during pregnancy in multiple sclerosis. TCRdb keeps only in-frame clones here, not all; method: immunoSEQ multiplex PCR. The sample records some 83,000 clones, 91% being singletons. The CDR3 has 14 residues. Losses at the gene ends were 3 bases for V and 2 bases for J; bases not matched to a gene: 1. Looked up from germline, CDR1 is SGHAT and CDR2 is FQNNGV. V and J are TRBV11-2 and TRBJ2-3; 8 positions agree with TRBD1. The TCR was taken from a female donor in good health, serving as a control in a pregnancy study. Some clones in this sample may be carry-over from other donors' samples. This material consisted of PBMCs, taken in the first trimester of pregnancy. Here the CDR3 reads CASSLGQVTDTQYF. The CDR3 region has the DNA TGTGCCAGCAGCTTGGGACAGGTCACAGATACGCAGTATTTT.